The 24 T cell receptor beta chains given below trace back to one sample, sequenced in a study of blood T cell repertoires in COVID-19. The repertoire was sequenced with immunoSEQ multiplex PCR; TCRdb's copy has only in-frame clones and lacks some. The sample has approximately 50,000 clones, 75% to 80% seen once. The sequenced sample consisted of peripheral blood. These receptors all stem from a middle-aged man with active or convalescent COVID-19.

This clone showed up just a few times. The chain employs TRBV6-5 and TRBJ2-7, with a possible D match to TRBD2 (6 bases). CDR1 and CDR2 from the germline V gene are MNHEY and SVGAGI. Trimming stripped 5 bases from V and 7 bases from J, with 15 bases between. CDR3 length equals 13 residues. The CDR3 region has the DNA TGTGCCAGCAGTACCGGGACTGATCCTGAGCAGTACTTC. As protein: CASSTGTDPEQYF.

This clone was seen only a few times. V usage is TRBV10-3 and J usage is TRBJ2-7, with D tentatively TRBD2 (5 bases). The CDR3 has 15 residues. CDR1 is ENHRY, CDR2 SYGVKD, per germline. V was pared by 6 bases and J by 3 bases, with 18 bases between. The CDR3 DNA reads as TGTGCCATCAGCGATGTAAGCGGAGCCCACTACGAGCAGTACTTC. Translation gives CAISDVSGAHYEQYF.

There are a few counts of this clone. The V gene is TRBV5-1, the J gene TRBJ2-2; possibly TRBD2 for D (5 bases). Trimming cost V 4 bases and J 0 bases, with 10 bases left between them. Germline loops: CDR1 SGHRS, CDR2 YFSETQ. The CDR3 spans 15 residues. The CDR3 bases are TGCGCCAGCAGCCCGGAACTAGCGAACACCGGGGAGCTGTTTTTT. This codes for CASSPELANTGELFF. Full variable domain (missing parts from reference TRBV5-1 and TRBJ2-2): KAGVTQTPRYLIKTRGQQVTLSCSPISGHRSVSWYQQTPGQGLQFLFEYFSETQRNKGNFPGRFSGRQFSNSRSEMNVSTLELGDSALYLCASSPELANTGELFFGEGSRLTVL.

The chain uses TRBV6-6 and TRBJ2-2; TRBD2 is a possible D gene (5 bases). Per germline, CDR1 MNHNY and CDR2 SVGAGI (reference sequence). V lost 0 bases, J lost 7 bases, and 12 bases lay in between. The CDR3 totals 15 residues. CDR3 in amino acids: CASSYSKSGNGELFF. In DNA form, the CDR3 reads TGTGCCAGCAGTTACTCGAAGTCGGGGAACGGGGAGCTGTTTTTT.

CDR3 nucleotides: TGTGCCAGCAGCCCCGGACAGGGGGCCTATGGCTACACCTTC. Protein: CASSPGQGAYGYTF. The chain carries TRBV5-4 and TRBJ1-2; TRBD1 matches 11 bases. V lost 4 bases and J lost 4; bases outside the gene matches: 3. Germline V gene data show CDR1 as SGHNT and CDR2 as YYREEE (reference sequence). The CDR3 loop spans 14 amino acids.

This chain uses TRBV5-4 with TRBJ2-7; TRBD2 agrees at 10 bases. Germline CDR1 is SGHNT and CDR2 is YYREEE (reference sequence). Germline trimming cut 4 bases from V and 3 bases from J; bases unmatched to any gene: 16. There are 18 residues in the CDR3. The CDR3 DNA sequence: TGTGCCAGCAGCCGACCCCGGACCGGACTAGCGGAGGTCTACGAGCAGTACTTC. It yields the protein CASSRPRTGLAEVYEQYF.

This clone was recorded a few times. The chain joins TRBV12-5 to TRBJ2-7; TRBD1 matches at 8 bases. The V gene's germline CDR1 is LGHNT and CDR2 FRNRAP. After removal of 7 bases from V and 2 bases from J, the junction contained 10 bases not matched to a gene. This CDR3 comprises 15 residues. The CDR3 protein is CASALPQGGAYEQYF. The CDR3 DNA reads as TGTGCTAGTGCCCTCCCACAGGGGGGAGCCTACGAGCAGTACTTC.

The chain uses TRBV7-6 and TRBJ2-3, with 8 positions matching TRBD1. The CDR3 is 15 amino acids. V was clipped by 5 bases and J by 2 bases; unmatched bases: 6. The germline V gene has CDR1 SGHVS and CDR2 FNYEAQ. In DNA, the CDR3 is TGTGCCAGCAGCGATACAGGGGGTGACACAGATACGCAGTATTTT. It codes for CASSDTGGDTDTQYF.

This rearrangement joins TRBV4-1 to TRBJ2-7, with TRBD1 matching over 8 bases. Looked up from germline, CDR1 is MGHRA and CDR2 is YSYEKL. V trimming: 5 bases; J trimming: 5 bases; junction bases outside the gene matches: 8. The CDR3 extends over 14 amino acids. In nucleotides, the CDR3 is TGCGCCAGCAGCGTAGAGACAGGGGCTGACGAGCAGTACTTC. It translates to CASSVETGADEQYF.

The V gene is TRBV4-2, the J gene TRBJ2-5, with D tentatively TRBD2 (8 bases). With 4 bases removed from V and 5 bases from J, the gap between germline ends came to 23 bases. Germline CDR1 is LGHNA and CDR2 is YNFKEQ. The CDR3 sequence is 17 residues long. CDR3 amino acids: CASSPGGVAGIWETQYF. Written as DNA, the CDR3 is TGTGCCAGCAGCCCAGGGGGGGTAGCGGGAATCTGGGAGACCCAGTACTTC.

This chain links TRBV6-5 with TRBJ1-2, with D tentatively TRBD1 (5 bases). The V end was cut by 4 bases, the J end by 4 bases, with 16 bases between. Germline values: CDR1 MNHEY, CDR2 SVGAGI. The length of the CDR3 is 15 residues. The CDR3 protein is CASSLAPDRLYGYTF. The CDR3 region has the DNA TGTGCCAGCAGTTTAGCCCCCGACAGACTCTATGGCTACACCTTC.

The rearrangement links TRBV7-9 to TRBJ2-3; 9 bases are a match to TRBD2. Germline V gene data show CDR1 as SEHNR and CDR2 as FQNEAQ (reference sequence). The CDR3 is made up of 15 amino acids. V was pared by 6 bases and J by 0 bases, with 4 bases of the junction left unmatched. The DNA of the CDR3 is TGTGCCAGCAGTCCAACTAGCGGGAGCACAGATACGCAGTATTTT. Amino acids: CASSPTSGSTDTQYF.

The CDR3 reads CASSTPGTGPGTEAFF. The CDR3 nucleotides read TGTGCCAGTAGTACCCCCGGGACAGGGCCGGGCACTGAAGCTTTCTTT. The V and J genes are TRBV19 and TRBJ1-1; 9 nucleotides agree with TRBD1. The CDR3 is 16 amino acids. Germline trimming cut 4 bases from V and 4 bases from J; bases unmatched to any gene: 10. Germline lookup yields CDR1 LNHDA and CDR2 SQIVND (reference sequence).

The chain employs TRBV7-9 and TRBJ1-5; the D gene is possibly TRBD1 (5 bases). The ends were cut back, 5 bases at V and 0 bases at J, with 20 bases in the middle. The CDR3 is 18 amino acids. Germline values: CDR1 SEHNR, CDR2 FQNEAQ (reference sequence). This CDR3 is CASSPSMGLGGSNQPQHF. The CDR3 DNA sequence: TGTGCCAGCAGCCCCAGTATGGGGCTCGGCGGTAGCAATCAGCCCCAGCATTTT.

The rearrangement links TRBV5-1 to TRBJ2-3; 8 nucleotides agree with TRBD2. This CDR3 has 16 amino acids. CDR1 is SGHRS and CDR2 is YFSETQ in the germline V gene. J lost 4 bases, V lost 3 bases, and 10 bases had no gene match. CDR3 in DNA: TGCGCCAGCAGCTCACCGGGACTAGGGGCATCAGATACGCAGTATTTT. It encodes CASSSPGLGASDTQYF.

This clone was detected only once. V usage is TRBV5-4 and J usage is TRBJ2-6, with 7 bases aligning to TRBD1. CDR3 length: 15 amino acids. V lost 4 bases to trimming and J lost 0 bases; unmatched junction nucleotides: 1. Per germline, CDR1 SGHNT and CDR2 YYREEE (reference sequence). CDR3 protein: CASSRQGSGANVLTF. For the CDR3, the DNA is TGTGCCAGCAGCCGACAGGGCTCTGGGGCCAACGTCCTGACTTTC.

The rearrangement links TRBV7-3 to TRBJ2-5; the match to TRBD2 covers 8 bases. J lost 5 bases, V lost 1 base, and 6 bases had no gene match. This CDR3 region has 15 residues. Looked up from germline, CDR1 is SGHTA and CDR2 is FQGTGA. CDR3 bases: TGTGCCAGCAGCTTAATCGGGGGGGCCAGGGAGACCCAGTACTTC. It encodes CASSLIGGARETQYF.

The chain is built from TRBV12-3 or TRBV12-4 and TRBJ1-2, with 10 bases matching TRBD1. The CDR3 consists of 13 residues. The junction had 5 bases not matched to a gene; V was cut back by 5 bases and J by 8 bases. The DNA of the CDR3 is TGTGCCAGCAGTCCAGACAGGGGGCAAGGCTACACCTTC. Translation gives CASSPDRGQGYTF.

The genes are TRBV10-3 and TRBJ2-7; D unresolved. This CDR3 comprises 13 residues. Per germline, CDR1 ENHRY and CDR2 SYGVKD. Trimming shortened V by 5 bases and J by 2 bases, and 10 bases separated the two germline ends. The CDR3 here is CAISPVVTYEQYF. CDR3 nucleotides: TGTGCCATCAGTCCAGTGGTCACCTACGAGCAGTACTTC.

This clone has a handful of counts. The sample contains more than one DNA sequence encoding this CDR3. This rearrangement joins TRBV11-2 to TRBJ1-4, with a possible D match to TRBD1 (5 bases). The CDR3 runs to 11 residues. Looked up from germline, CDR1 is SGHAT and CDR2 is FQNNGV. V shed 5 bases and J shed 7 bases, with 5 bases lying between them. This chain's CDR3 is CASSQGEKLFF. The CDR3 nucleotides read TGTGCCAGCAGCCAGGGTGAAAAACTGTTTTTT.

V usage is TRBV7-2 and J usage is TRBJ2-1, with 13 bases lining up with TRBD2. V shed 2 bases and J 8 bases; nucleotides not matched to a gene: 3. The germline gives CDR1 SGHTA, CDR2 FQGNSA. The CDR3 totals 15 residues. CDR3 coding DNA: TGTGCCAGCAGCTTAAGAGGACTAGCGGGAGATGAGCAGTTCTTC. It translates to CASSLRGLAGDEQFF.

The rearrangement joins TRBV11-3 to TRBJ2-7; 9 bases are a match to TRBD1. The CDR3 spans 14 residues. Germline CDR1 is SGHNT and CDR2 is YENEEA. Trimming cost V 4 bases and J 5 bases; bases outside gene matches: 6. CDR3 sequence: CASSSGTGLNEQYF. CDR3 bases: TGTGCCAGCAGCTCGGGGACAGGGCTAAACGAGCAGTACTTC.

The rearrangement links TRBV11-2 to TRBJ2-7, with D unresolved. The germline gives CDR1 SGHAT, CDR2 FQNNGV. This CDR3 contains 14 residues. Trimming shortened V by 1 base and J by 3 bases, and 10 bases separated the two germline ends. The CDR3 loop reads CASSLGAMGYEQYF. CDR3 DNA sequence: TGTGCCAGCAGCTTAGGGGCGATGGGCTACGAGCAGTACTTC.

J is TRBJ2-5 and V is TRBV19; 10 bases align to TRBD2. Looked up from germline, CDR1 is LNHDA and CDR2 is SQIVND (reference sequence). V shed 9 bases and J 5 bases; nucleotides not matched to a gene: 12. The CDR3 sequence is 15 residues long. The CDR3 nucleotides are TGTGCCAGCTCCAGAGCGGGAGGGTCGGTGGAGACCCAGTACTTC. Translation gives CASSRAGGSVETQYF.